This T cell receptor (beta chain) was sequenced for a study of shared clonotypes between healthy human individuals. As regards this clone: As yet, its antigen is unknown.

Naive CD8 cells comprised CD45RO-negative, CCR7-positively selected cells, excluding terminally differentiated effector memory CD45RA+ cells. Genomic DNA (from each subset) was split evenly across several immunoSEQ plates. Here immunoSEQ multiplex PCR was the method, and the copy in TCRdb shows in-frame clones only, minus some. The table shows over 750,000 clones, with 90% to 98% occurring only once. Overall study results and limits: Expectations were that clonotype sharing among donors would be affected by sequencing depth. For sorted subsets, rarefaction showed incomplete sequencing despite large depth.

Looked up from germline, CDR1 is SGHKS and CDR2 is YYEKEE (reference sequence). This CDR3 has 16 amino acids. Germline trimming cut 1 base from V and 1 base from J; bases unmatched to any gene: 4. This clonotype was obtained from a man under 40 in good health. The chain employs TRBV5-5 and TRBJ2-1; 8 nucleotides align to TRBD1. Sample: naive CD8+ T cells sorted from blood. The CDR3: CASSLRTGYSYNEQFF. The CDR3 coding sequence is TGTGCCAGCAGCTTGCGGACAGGGTATTCCTACAATGAGCAGTTCTTC.